The clone carrying this T cell receptor beta chain was found a few times. What it binds is unknown. Using immunoSEQ multiplex PCR, the repertoire was profiled, and TCRdb retains in-frame clones only, with some absent. The sample lists about 98,000 clones, roughly 84% seen once, with around 15% in the top ten. The data belong to a study of T cell responses to AZD1222 COVID-19 vaccine. At the level of the study: Both about-4-week and about-12-week second-dose recipients were combined.

Points from the study as a whole: Mostly white British, mostly female donors; authors suggested clonal diversity may be underestimated. Baseline seropositivity characterized only six AZD1222 recipients. Across the whole spike, CD4 TCRs peaked at regions 160-218 and 743-854.

This TCR derives from an adult in good health. The sequencing here drew on peripheral blood, taken on day 0 of AZD1222 vaccination.

The CDR3 DNA is TGCGCCAGCAGCCAAGCCCCGGGACAGGATTCACCCCTCCACTTT. Translated, it gives CASSQAPGQDSPLHF. The chain links TRBV4-1 to TRBJ1-6; 8 bases line up with TRBD1. The germline gives CDR1 MGHRA, CDR2 YSYEKL. The CDR3 spans 15 residues. V shed 1 base, J shed 8 bases, and the junction held 4 bases outside the gene matches.